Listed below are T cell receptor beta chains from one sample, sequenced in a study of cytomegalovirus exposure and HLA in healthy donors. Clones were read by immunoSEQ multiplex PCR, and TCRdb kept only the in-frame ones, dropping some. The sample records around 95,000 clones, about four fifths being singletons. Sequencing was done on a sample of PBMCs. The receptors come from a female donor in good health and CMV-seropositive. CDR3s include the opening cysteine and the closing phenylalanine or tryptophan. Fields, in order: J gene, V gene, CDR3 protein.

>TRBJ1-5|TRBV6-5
CASMAGVGNQPQHF
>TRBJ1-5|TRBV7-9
CASSPGGYGDQPQHF
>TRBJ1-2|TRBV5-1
CASSLEQGARGYTF
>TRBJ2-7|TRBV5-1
CASSLGGQKQYF
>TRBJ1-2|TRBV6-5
CASSFHGQGPDGYTF
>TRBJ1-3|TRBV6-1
CASSALSQGNTIYF
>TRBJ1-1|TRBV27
CASSNARTGGFSTEAFF
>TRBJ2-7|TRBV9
CASSVGPAAGGTREQYF
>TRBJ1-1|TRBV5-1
CASSFVTGENTEAFF
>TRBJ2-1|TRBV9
CASSGSGSSYNEQFF
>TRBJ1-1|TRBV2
CASTRGGLTEAFF
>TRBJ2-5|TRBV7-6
CASSSRTGRQETQYF
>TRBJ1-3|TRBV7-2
CASSPRGGNTIYF
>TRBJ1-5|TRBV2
CASSEMRQNNQPQHF
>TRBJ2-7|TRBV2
CASSEVIRTGRHEQYF